The TCR beta chain under discussion was sequenced for a study of cytotoxic CD8 clonotypes in ibrutinib-treated CLL. Investigators sought sequencing depths of between 1 in 200,000 and 1 in 1 million T cells. Using immunoSEQ multiplex PCR, the repertoire was profiled, and TCRdb retains in-frame clones only, with some absent. The sample has over 25,000 clones, 70% to 80% seen once. The CDR3 is 18 residues long. The V and J ends lost 0 bases and 2 bases, in that order; junction bases with no gene match: 10. Germline V gene lookup returns CDR1 LNHNV and CDR2 YYDKDF (reference sequence). Study results and caveats: Before falling back toward baseline at progression, clonality had risen at the time of ibrutinib response. With treatment, public clonotypes, which were uncommon, either contracted or remained stable.

Of note for this clone: Its matching antigen is unknown.

The chain has TRBV15 and TRBJ2-7, with 10 bases that match TRBD2. The source material was PBMCs, sampled after 36 months of ibrutinib treatment. This receptor was obtained from a human donor with chronic lymphocytic leukemia. This CDR3 is CATSRDYPLAGAAYEQYF. The DNA for the CDR3 is TGTGCCACCAGCAGAGATTACCCTCTAGCGGGGGCAGCCTACGAGCAGTACTTC.